The rows below give T cell receptor beta chains drawn from one sample of a study of blood T cell repertoires in COVID-19. TCRdb's copy holds only in-frame clones and misses some; the assay was immunoSEQ multiplex PCR. Of roughly 300,000 clones listed, 83% were seen once; the top ten hold roughly 10%. The specimen sequenced was peripheral blood. Source of these receptors: a woman between 50 and 59 years old who had recovered from COVID-19. Each CDR3 is given with its conserved first and last residue. D genes are given only for firm matches. A clone size is listed for some rows: how often the clone was seen (once, few, many), or a class if it is expanded.

TRBJ1-4 | NA | NA | 15 | TRBV9 | TGTGCCAGCAGCCGGACGGGGGGGGTCGGAGAAAAACTGTTTTTT | CASSRTGGVGEKLFF
TRBJ2-7 | NA | NA | 13 | TRBV6-5 | TGTGCCAGCAGACGAGCGGGCCCGTACGAGCAGTACTTC | CASRRAGPYEQYF
TRBJ1-2 | NA | NA | 14 | TRBV19 | TGTGCCAGTAGTCCGGCCCAGGGGTTATATGGCTACACCTTC | CASSPAQGLYGYTF
TRBJ1-2 | NA | TRBD1 | 15 | TRBV28 | TGTGCCAGCAGTACGCCCACGACAGGGATCTATGGCTACACCTTC | CASSTPTTGIYGYTF
TRBJ1-4 | NA | NA | 14 | TRBV5-8 | TGTGCCAGCAGTATCGGGGGGGGTGGCGAAAAACTGTTTTTT | CASSIGGGGEKLFF
TRBJ2-6 | NA | NA | 14 | TRBV6-5 | TGTGCCAGCAGTTCGTCTAGAGGGGCCAACGTCCTGACTTTC | CASSSSRGANVLTF
TRBJ2-7 | few | NA | 15 | TRBV7-2 | TGTGCCAGCAGCTTAGCTAGCGGCCACTCCTACGAGCAGTACTTC | CASSLASGHSYEQYF
TRBJ1-2 | NA | TRBD1 | 13 | TRBV12-3/TRBV12-4 | TGTGCCAGCAGTTTGACAGGGGTTAATGGCTACACCTTC | CASSLTGVNGYTF
TRBJ1-3 | NA | NA | 12 | TRBV12-3/TRBV12-4 | TGTGCCAGCAGTTTACCAGGAAACACCATATATTTT | CASSLPGNTIYF
TRBJ2-3 | NA | NA | 12 | TRBV9 | TGTGCCAGCAGCGCTAGTCACGATACGCAGTATTTT | CASSASHDTQYF
TRBJ2-3 | NA | TRBD2 | 16 | TRBV3-1/TRBV3-2 | TGTGCCAGCAGCCCCGGACTAGCGGGGGGTGGGGATACGCAGTATTTT | CASSPGLAGGGDTQYF
TRBJ1-1 | NA | TRBD1 | 15 | TRBV5-1 | TGCGCCAGCAGCTGGGGGACAGAGTGGAACACTGAAGCTTTCTTT | CASSWGTEWNTEAFF
TRBJ1-6 | NA | NA | 15 | TRBV28 | TGTGCCAGCATCTTTGGGACAAATAATAATTCACCCCTCCACTTT | CASIFGTNNNSPLHF
TRBJ2-3 | NA | TRBD2 | 17 | TRBV3-1/TRBV3-2 | TGTGCCAGCAGCCAACGGACTAGCGGGAGGCCGACAGATACGCAGTATTTT | CASSQRTSGRPTDTQYF
TRBJ2-3 | NA | NA | 15 | TRBV5-4 | TGTGCCAGCAGAACCAATACAGGTAGCACAGATACGCAGTATTTT | CASRTNTGSTDTQYF
TRBJ2-7 | NA | TRBD1 | 14 | TRBV27 | TGTGCCAGCAGTTTGGAGACAGGGGGCTACGAGCAGTACTTC | CASSLETGGYEQYF
TRBJ2-7 | NA | TRBD2 | 17 | TRBV7-8 | TGTGCCAGCAGCTTAGTTTCTGGTACTAGCGGGAGGAGGGAGCAGTACTTC | CASSLVSGTSGRREQYF
TRBJ2-1 | NA | NA | 15 | TRBV9 | TGTGCCAGCAGCACCGGGACTGGACCCTACAATGAGCAGTTCTTC | CASSTGTGPYNEQFF
TRBJ2-7 | NA | TRBD1 | 16 | TRBV18 | TGTGCCAGCTCACCACTCGGAGTTCAGGGGGACTACGAGCAGTACTTC | CASSPLGVQGDYEQYF
TRBJ2-2 | NA | NA | 18 | TRBV4-3 | TGCGCCAGCAGCCAAGTCCTATATCGGGACTTGAACACCGGGGAGCTGTTTTTT | CASSQVLYRDLNTGELFF
TRBJ2-2 | NA | NA | 15 | TRBV2 | TGTGCCAGCAGTGCTGGGGGGGCCGGGACCGGGGAGCTGTTTTTT | CASSAGGAGTGELFF
TRBJ2-1 | NA | TRBD2 | 17 | TRBV18 | TGTGCCAGCTCACCACCAGGGACTAGCGGGCTAAGGAATGAGCAGTTCTTC | CASSPPGTSGLRNEQFF
TRBJ2-5 | NA | NA | 17 | TRBV7-2 | TGTGCCAGCAGCCGCGGTTTCGAAGGGAGAATCCAAGAGACCCAGTACTTC | CASSRGFEGRIQETQYF
TRBJ2-7 | once | NA | 15 | TRBV11-2 | TGTGCCAGCAGCTTAGAGGATGTGGCGGGATGGGAGCAGTACTTC | CASSLEDVAGWEQYF
TRBJ1-2 | NA | TRBD1 | 17 | TRBV4-3 | TGCGCCAGCAGCCAGGCACAGGGACAGGAGGATTCGTATGGCTACACCTTC | CASSQAQGQEDSYGYTF
TRBJ2-3 | NA | TRBD2 | 17 | TRBV5-6 | TGTGCCAGCAGCTCGTATAGCGGGGGGGCCCCGAAAGATACGCAGTATTTT | CASSSYSGGAPKDTQYF
TRBJ1-6 | NA | NA | 11 | TRBV30 | TGTGCCTGGGGGGCCTTCGGAGCCCTCCACTTT | CAWGAFGALHF
TRBJ1-1 | NA | NA | 14 | TRBV6-5 | TGTGCCAGCAGGGGAGGGAGGGCGTACACTGAAGCTTTCTTT | CASRGGRAYTEAFF
TRBJ2-2 | NA | NA | 17 | TRBV21-1 | TGTGCCAGCAGCAAAGTCTCAGGGGTTCGGAACACCGGGGAGCTGTTTTTT | CASSKVSGVRNTGELFF
TRBJ2-3 | NA | TRBD2 | 18 | TRBV5-4 | TGTGCCAGCACCCCGGGGGGGACTAGCGGGGTGAGCACAGATACGCAGTATTTT | CASTPGGTSGVSTDTQYF
TRBJ1-5 | NA | NA | 15 | TRBV7-2 | TGTGCCAGCAGCTTAGTTGCAGATAGCAATCAGCCCCAGCATTTT | CASSLVADSNQPQHF
TRBJ1-1 | NA | TRBD1 | 16 | TRBV5-5 | TGTGCCAGCAGTCGTCAGGGGGCGAAGTCAAACACTGAAGCTTTCTTT | CASSRQGAKSNTEAFF
TRBJ2-1 | NA | TRBD2 | 15 | TRBV9 | TGTGCCAGCAGCGCCCTAGCGGGGGGATACAATGAGCAGTTCTTC | CASSALAGGYNEQFF
TRBJ1-2 | NA | NA | 12 | TRBV18 | TGTGCCAGCTCACAGCAGGGTCATGGCTACACCTTC | CASSQQGHGYTF
TRBJ2-7 | NA | NA | 15 | TRBV3-1/TRBV3-2 | TGTGCCAGCAGCCTGAGGACGGACAGAGACCGCGAGCAGTACTTC | CASSLRTDRDREQYF
TRBJ2-7 | NA | NA | 13 | TRBV10-3 | TGTGCCATCAATGATGGACAGATTGGCGAGCAGTACTTC | CAINDGQIGEQYF
TRBJ2-7 | NA | NA | 15 | TRBV7-9 | TGTGCCAGCAGCTTCGGCCCGGGAGCCTCCTACGAGCAGTACTTC | CASSFGPGASYEQYF
TRBJ2-1 | NA | TRBD1 | 15 | TRBV5-4 | TGTGCCAGCGGTCTTCCGGGACAGGGGGCGAATGAGCAGTTCTTC | CASGLPGQGANEQFF
TRBJ2-2 | NA | NA | 14 | TRBV7-9 | TGTGCCAGCAGCCCGACAGAGAACACCGGGGAGCTGTTTTTT | CASSPTENTGELFF
TRBJ2-3 | NA | NA | 15 | TRBV24-1 | TGTGCCACCAGTGATCGGGGAGGAAGCACAGATACGCAGTATTTT | CATSDRGGSTDTQYF
TRBJ2-7 | NA | NA | 13 | TRBV28 | TGTGCCAGCACCCACCCCCCGGTATACGAGCAGTACTTC | CASTHPPVYEQYF